One and the same sample provided the 19 T cell receptor beta chains below, sequenced in a study of vaccination and CD4 T cells after COVID-19. These receptors lack a known antigen. Treatment here: approximately 9-day PBMC culture with coronavirus spike peptide pools or control peptides (ViraFEST assay). The study sequenced cultured CD4+ T cell DNA using the Oncomine TCR Beta short-read assay. TCRdb ran MiXCR on the PCR reads and lists one entry per CDR3 protein. The sample lists about 13,000 distinct CDR3 sequences; 27% were seen once. What was sequenced was CD4+ T cells from blood, cultured in vitro. Receptor source: a human donor who had recovered from COVID-19.

This clonotype was detected a few times. The chain joins TRBV7-2 to TRBJ2-5; no clear D. The CDR3 has 14 residues. V gave up 5 bases and J gave up 5 bases, with 15 bases separating them. Germline CDR1 SGHTA, CDR2 FQGNSA. CDR3 bases: TGTGCCAGCAGCCCCCGGCGGCTAGGCGAGACCCAGTACTTC. Protein product: CASSPRRLGETQYF.

This clonotype was seen more than once but under ten times. This chain links TRBV30 with TRBJ2-1; D might be TRBD1 (5 bases). This CDR3 spans 13 amino acids. The V and J ends lost 3 bases and 4 bases respectively, with 10 bases between them. CDR1 is GTSNPN and CDR2 is SVGIG in the germline V gene (reference sequence). This CDR3 reads CAWSRDRYNEQFF. CDR3 sequence (DNA): TGTGCCTGGAGCCGTGACAGATACAATGAGCAGTTCTTC.

This rearrangement joins TRBV12-3 or TRBV12-4 to TRBJ2-5; TRBD2 matches at 11 bases. The V segment lost 7 bases and the J segment 5 bases; nucleotides outside the gene matches: 9. The CDR3 has 15 amino acids. CDR3 DNA: TGTGCCAGCACCATTAGCGGGGGGGGGAGGGAGACCCAGTACTTC. Encoded protein: CASTISGGGRETQYF.

This clonotype was picked up a small number of times. This chain links TRBV21-1 with TRBJ1-1; TRBD1, the table's D call, was not compared with the DNA. TRBV21-1 is deemed a pseudogene. The CDR3 spans 13 residues. The chain's CDR3 is CASSQGASTEAFF. The CDR3 DNA sequence: TGTGCCAGCAGCCAGGGGGCGAGCACTGAAGCTTTCTTT.

A few counts support this clonotype. The chain links TRBV21-1 to TRBJ2-7; the DNA was not compared with TRBD2, the D call given in the table. TRBV21-1 is an annotated pseudogene. The CDR3 extends over 16 amino acids. CDR3 DNA: TGTGCCAGCAGCAAAGATGGGGGACTCGGGGCCTACGAGCAGTACTTC. Translated, it gives CASSKDGGLGAYEQYF.

The chain carries TRBV12-3 or TRBV12-4 and TRBJ1-5; D is undetermined. The CDR3 extends over 15 amino acids. Deletions cut 2 bases from V and 0 bases from J, with 8 bases between. The CDR3 is CASSLRWISNQPQHF. The CDR3 DNA follows: TGTGCCAGCAGTTTACGATGGATTAGCAATCAGCCCCAGCATTTT.

V is TRBV20-1 and J is TRBJ2-3, with 12 bases lining up with TRBD2. With V trimmed by 5 bases and J by 0 bases, 6 bases remained unmatched. This CDR3 has 16 amino acids. The germline V gene encodes CDR1 DFQATT and CDR2 SNEGSKA (reference sequence). CDR3 in amino acids: CSAWTSGDSSTDTQYF. The CDR3 DNA is TGCAGTGCTTGGACTAGCGGGGATTCTAGCACAGATACGCAGTATTTT.

The chain combines TRBV30 with TRBJ1-3, with D maybe TRBD1 (6 bases). This CDR3 is 17 amino acids long. V lost 0 bases, J lost 5 bases, and 20 bases lay in between. Germline V gene data show CDR1 as GTSNPN and CDR2 as SVGIG (reference sequence). CDR3 loop: CAWSVWGLGDKRNTIYF. Here the CDR3 DNA reads TGTGCCTGGAGTGTATGGGGGCTTGGGGACAAACGAAACACCATATATTTT. Using reference TRBV30 and TRBJ1-3 for the parts outside the CDR3, the full variable domain is SQTIHQWPATLVQPVGSPLSLECTVEGTSNPNLYWYRQAAGRGLQLLFYSVGIGQISSEVPQNLSASRPQDRQFILSSKKLLLSDSGFYLCAWSVWGLGDKRNTIYFGEGSWLTVV.

This clonotype has more than one count but fewer than ten. In nucleotides, the CDR3 is TGTGCCAGCAGCCGTAGCATGCGGGGGCTGGGGAACACTGAAGCTTTCTTT. Translation: CASSRSMRGLGNTEAFF. The chain has TRBV6-2 or TRBV6-3 and TRBJ1-1; D possibly corresponds to TRBD1 (6 bases). Germline assignment: CDR1 MNHEY and CDR2 SVGEGT. V was shortened by 6 bases and J by 1 base, with 21 bases between the two germline ends. CDR3 length equals 17 residues.

The chain has TRBV12-3 or TRBV12-4 and TRBJ1-1; no clear D gene. The CDR3 extends over 14 amino acids. With 7 bases removed from V and 1 base from J, the gap between germline ends came to 13 bases. In DNA form, the CDR3 reads TGTGCCAGCATGAAATTCCGGGGGAACACTGAAGCTTTCTTT. Its translation is CASMKFRGNTEAFF.

The table lists this clonotype with a few counts. The genes are TRBV20-1 and TRBJ2-4; no clear D gene. Germline V CDR1 and CDR2: DFQATT, SNEGSKA (reference sequence). V was cut by 6 bases and J by 0 bases, with 15 bases left in between. The CDR3 sequence is 15 residues long. Here the CDR3 reads CSAPQAAGAKNIQYF. The CDR3 DNA follows: TGCAGTGCCCCTCAGGCGGCAGGAGCCAAAAACATTCAGTACTTC.

The rearrangement uses TRBV2 and TRBJ2-7; 7 bases map to TRBD2. Trimming cost V 0 bases and J 7 bases; bases outside gene matches: 3. The germline V gene has CDR1 SNHLY and CDR2 FYNNEI. The CDR3 sequence is 13 residues long. The CDR3 here is CASSEAGGGEQYF. The DNA of the CDR3 is TGTGCCAGCAGTGAAGCGGGGGGAGGGGAGCAGTACTTC. Complete variable domain (other parts from reference TRBV2 and TRBJ2-7): EPEVTQTPSHQVTQMGQEVILRCVPISNHLYFYWYRQILGQKVEFLVSFYNNEISEKSEIFDDQFSVERPDGSNFTLKIRSTKLEDSAMYFCASSEAGGGEQYFGPGTRLTVT.

CDR3 nucleotides: TGTGCCAGCTCACCCCAGGGGGCACGCTCCTACGAGCAGTACTTC. Protein sequence: CASSPQGARSYEQYF. The chain combines TRBV18 with TRBJ2-7; TRBD1 agrees at 8 bases. The CDR3 runs 15 residues. The J segment lost 0 bases and the V segment lost 3 bases, leaving 4 bases of the junction unmatched. Germline CDR1 KGHSH, CDR2 LQKENI.

This clonotype has more than one count but fewer than ten. The chain couples TRBV11-3 to TRBJ1-6, with no clear D. The CDR3 has 18 amino acids. The V and J ends lost 4 bases and 0 bases respectively, with 16 bases between them. The germline V gene encodes CDR1 SGHNT and CDR2 YENEEA. The CDR3 DNA reads TGTGCCAGCAGCTATACCGAGGTTGGGAGCTCCTATAATTCACCCCTCCACTTT. Encoded protein: CASSYTEVGSSYNSPLHF.

The sample holds a few counts of this clonotype. The chain carries TRBV5-8 and TRBJ2-1, with TRBD2 matching over 10 bases. With V trimmed by 3 bases and J by 3 bases, 0 bases remained unmatched. From germline, CDR1 is SGHTS and CDR2 YDEGEE. The CDR3 totals 14 residues. For the CDR3, the DNA is TGTGCCAGCAGCTCTAGCGGGAGCTACAATGAGCAGTTCTTC. Its translation: CASSSSGSYNEQFF.

This chain links TRBV21-1 with TRBJ2-3; the D segment call TRBD2 is taken from the table without a DNA check. TRBV21-1 is given as a pseudogene. The CDR3 runs to 22 residues. CDR3 sequence (DNA): TGTGCCAGCAGCAAAGGACAGGGGGCCGAGACTAGCGGGGGACGTAGCACAGATACGCAGTATTTT. This encodes CASSKGQGAETSGGRSTDTQYF.

The chain employs TRBV12-3 or TRBV12-4 and TRBJ2-7, with unresolved D. Trimming took 1 base from V and 7 from J, leaving 14 bases between them. The CDR3 loop spans 14 amino acids. The CDR3 here is CASSLGQLSPEQYF. The CDR3 DNA reads TGTGCCAGCAGTTTAGGGCAATTGTCCCCTGAGCAGTACTTC.

This clonotype was observed a single time. Lacking the conserved final phenylalanine or tryptophan, this CDR3 likely reflects a read error. The chain carries TRBV4-1 and TRBJ2-7, with 10 bases fitting TRBD1. From germline, CDR1 is MGHRA and CDR2 YSYEKL. Unmatched junction bases numbered 9, after V lost 3 bases and J lost 4 bases. The CDR3 extends over 16 amino acids. CDR3 loop: CASSQGGGQGRYEQYI. The CDR3 DNA follows: TGCGCCAGCAGCCAGGGGGGGGGACAGGGGCGATACGAGCAGTACATC.

The J gene is TRBJ2-7, the V gene TRBV20-1, with 9 bases identical to TRBD1. Germline trimming cut 6 bases from V and 5 bases from J; bases unmatched to any gene: 8. The V gene's germline CDR1 is DFQATT and CDR2 SNEGSKA (reference sequence). This CDR3 is built from 13 residues. CDR3 bases: TGCAGTGCCACAGGGGGCAGCGCAGACGAGCAGTACTTC. Its protein is CSATGGSADEQYF.